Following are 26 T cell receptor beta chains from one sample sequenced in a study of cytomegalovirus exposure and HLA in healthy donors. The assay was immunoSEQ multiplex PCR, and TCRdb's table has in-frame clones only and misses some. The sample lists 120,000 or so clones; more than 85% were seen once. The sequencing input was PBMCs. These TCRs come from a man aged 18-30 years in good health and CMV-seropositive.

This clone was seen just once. This CDR3 reads CASSKTNSGDTIYF. CDR3 nucleotide sequence: TGTGCCAGCAGTAAGACTAATTCAGGGGACACCATATATTTT. The chain recombines TRBV2 with TRBJ1-3, with D possibly TRBD1 on 6 matching bases. The length of the CDR3 is 14 residues. Germline CDR1 reads SNHLY; CDR2 reads FYNNEI. V was clipped by 5 bases and J by 8 bases, with 16 bases between them.

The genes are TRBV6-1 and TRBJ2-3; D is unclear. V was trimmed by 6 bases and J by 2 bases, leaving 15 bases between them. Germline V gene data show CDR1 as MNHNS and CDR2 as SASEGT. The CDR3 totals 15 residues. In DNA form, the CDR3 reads TGTGCCAGCAGGTTCAGCGAGGTTTACACAGATACGCAGTATTTT. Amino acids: CASRFSEVYTDTQYF.

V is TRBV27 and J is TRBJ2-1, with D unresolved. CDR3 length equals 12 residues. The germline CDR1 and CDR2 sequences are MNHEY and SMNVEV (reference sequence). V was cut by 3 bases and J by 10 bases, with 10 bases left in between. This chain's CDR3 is CASSFARREQFF. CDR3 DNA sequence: TGTGCCAGCAGTTTCGCCCGGCGGGAGCAGTTCTTC.

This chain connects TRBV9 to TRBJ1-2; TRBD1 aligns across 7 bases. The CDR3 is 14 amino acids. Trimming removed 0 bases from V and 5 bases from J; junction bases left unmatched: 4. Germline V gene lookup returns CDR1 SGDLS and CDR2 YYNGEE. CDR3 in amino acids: CASSVEGASYGYTF. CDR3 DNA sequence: TGTGCCAGCAGCGTAGAGGGGGCAAGTTATGGCTACACCTTC.

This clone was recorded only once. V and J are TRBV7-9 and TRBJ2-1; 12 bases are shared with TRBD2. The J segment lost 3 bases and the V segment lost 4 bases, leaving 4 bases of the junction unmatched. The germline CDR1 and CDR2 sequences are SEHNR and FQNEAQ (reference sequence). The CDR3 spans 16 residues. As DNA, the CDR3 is TGTGCCAGCAGCTCTAGCGGGGGGGCCGTCTACAATGAGCAGTTCTTC. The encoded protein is CASSSSGGAVYNEQFF.

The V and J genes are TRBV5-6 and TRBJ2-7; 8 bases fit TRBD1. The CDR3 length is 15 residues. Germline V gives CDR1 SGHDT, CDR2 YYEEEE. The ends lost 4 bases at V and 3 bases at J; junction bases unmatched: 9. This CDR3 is CASSAGPGQGYEQYF. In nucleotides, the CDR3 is TGTGCCAGCAGCGCCGGTCCCGGACAGGGCTACGAGCAGTACTTC.

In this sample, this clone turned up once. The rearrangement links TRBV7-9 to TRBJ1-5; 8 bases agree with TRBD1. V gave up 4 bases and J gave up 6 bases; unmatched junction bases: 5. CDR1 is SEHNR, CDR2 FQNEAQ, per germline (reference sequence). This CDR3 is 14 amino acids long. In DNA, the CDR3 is TGTGCCAGCAGCTCAACAGGGGGTCCTCAGCCCCAGCATTTT. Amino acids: CASSSTGGPQPQHF.

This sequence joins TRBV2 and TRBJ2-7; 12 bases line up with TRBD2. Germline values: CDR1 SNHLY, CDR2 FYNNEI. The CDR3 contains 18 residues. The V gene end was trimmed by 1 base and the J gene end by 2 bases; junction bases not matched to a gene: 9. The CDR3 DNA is TGTGCCAGCAGTGAAGGACTAGCGGGGGCCACAGCTACCTACGAGCAGTACTTC. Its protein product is CASSEGLAGATATYEQYF.

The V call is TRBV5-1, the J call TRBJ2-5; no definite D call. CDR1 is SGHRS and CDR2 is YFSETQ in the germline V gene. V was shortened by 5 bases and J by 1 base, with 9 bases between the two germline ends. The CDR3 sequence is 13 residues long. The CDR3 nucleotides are TGCGCCAGCAGTTCCGACATCCAAGAGACCCAGTACTTC. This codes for CASSSDIQETQYF.

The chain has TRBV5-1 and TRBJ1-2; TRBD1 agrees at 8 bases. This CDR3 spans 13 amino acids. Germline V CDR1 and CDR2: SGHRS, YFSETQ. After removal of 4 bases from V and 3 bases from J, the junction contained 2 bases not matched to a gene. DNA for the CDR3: TGCGCCAGCAGCGAGGACAGGGACTATGGCTACACCTTC. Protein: CASSEDRDYGYTF. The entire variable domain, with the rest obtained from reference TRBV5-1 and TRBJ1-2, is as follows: KAGVTQTPRYLIKTRGQQVTLSCSPISGHRSVSWYQQTPGQGLQFLFEYFSETQRNKGNFPGRFSGRQFSNSRSEMNVSTLELGDSALYLCASSEDRDYGYTFGSGTRLTVV.

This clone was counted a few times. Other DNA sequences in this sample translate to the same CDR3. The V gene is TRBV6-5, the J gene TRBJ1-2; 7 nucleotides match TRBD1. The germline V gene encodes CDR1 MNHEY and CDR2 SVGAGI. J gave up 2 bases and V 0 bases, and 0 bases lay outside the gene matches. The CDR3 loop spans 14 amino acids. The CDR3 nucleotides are TGTGCCAGCAGTTACTCGGACAGGAACTATGGCTACACCTTC. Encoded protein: CASSYSDRNYGYTF.

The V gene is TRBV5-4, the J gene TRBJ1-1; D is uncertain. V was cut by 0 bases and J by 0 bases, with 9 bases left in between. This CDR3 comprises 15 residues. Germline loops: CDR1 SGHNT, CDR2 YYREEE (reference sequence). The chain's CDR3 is CASSLVAEMNTEAFF. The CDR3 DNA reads TGTGCCAGCAGCTTGGTGGCAGAAATGAACACTGAAGCTTTCTTT.

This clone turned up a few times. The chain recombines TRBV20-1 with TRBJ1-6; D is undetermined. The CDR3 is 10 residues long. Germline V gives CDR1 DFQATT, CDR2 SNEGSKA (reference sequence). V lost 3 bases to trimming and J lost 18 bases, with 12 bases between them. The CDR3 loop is CSASNDMRHF. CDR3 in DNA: TGCAGTGCTAGTAACGACATGCGCCACTTT.

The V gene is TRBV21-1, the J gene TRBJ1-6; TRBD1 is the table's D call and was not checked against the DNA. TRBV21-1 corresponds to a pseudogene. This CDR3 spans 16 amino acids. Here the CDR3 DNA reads TGTGCCAGCAGCAAACCCGGGACAGGAGACAATTCACCCCTCCACTTT. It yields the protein CASSKPGTGDNSPLHF.

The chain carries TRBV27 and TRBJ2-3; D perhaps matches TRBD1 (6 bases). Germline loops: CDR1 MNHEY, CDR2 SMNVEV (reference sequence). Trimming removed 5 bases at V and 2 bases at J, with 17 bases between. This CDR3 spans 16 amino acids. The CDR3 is CASSLRRRQDTDTQYF. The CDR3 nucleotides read TGTGCCAGCAGTCTACGCAGGAGACAGGACACAGATACGCAGTATTTT.

The CDR3 is CASSLIRAGRGNQPQHF. The CDR3 coding sequence is TGTGCCAGCAGCTTAATCCGGGCGGGTCGTGGCAATCAGCCCCAGCATTTT. The chain combines TRBV7-8 with TRBJ1-5; no definite D call. The CDR3 runs to 17 residues. Trimming removed 2 bases from V and 2 bases from J, with 16 bases in between. The V gene's germline CDR1 is SGHVS and CDR2 FQNEAQ. Based on the CDR3 plus reference TRBV7-8 and TRBJ1-5, the full variable domain is GAGVSQSPRYKVAKRGQDVALRCDPISGHVSLFWYQQALGQGPEFLTYFQNEAQLDKSGLPSDRFFAERPEGSVSTLKIQRTQQEDSAVYLCASSLIRAGRGNQPQHFGDGTRLSIL.

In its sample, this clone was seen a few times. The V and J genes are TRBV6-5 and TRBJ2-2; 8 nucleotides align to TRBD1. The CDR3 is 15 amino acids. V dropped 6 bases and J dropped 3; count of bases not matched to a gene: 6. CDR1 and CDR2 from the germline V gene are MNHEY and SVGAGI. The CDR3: CASSPGGADTGELFF. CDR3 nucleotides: TGTGCCAGCAGCCCAGGGGGCGCCGACACCGGGGAGCTGTTTTTT.

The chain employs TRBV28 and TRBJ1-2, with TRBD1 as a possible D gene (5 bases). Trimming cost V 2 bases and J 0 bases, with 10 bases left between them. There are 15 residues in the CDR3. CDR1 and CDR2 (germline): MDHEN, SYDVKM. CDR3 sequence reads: CASSLQGFTNYGYTF. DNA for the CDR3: TGTGCCAGCAGTTTACAGGGATTTACTAACTATGGCTACACCTTC.

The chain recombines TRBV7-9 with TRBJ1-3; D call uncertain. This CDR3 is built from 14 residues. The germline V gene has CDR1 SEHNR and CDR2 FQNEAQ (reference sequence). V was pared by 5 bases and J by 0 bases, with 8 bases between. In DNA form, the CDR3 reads TGTGCCAGCAGCCGAGATAGCTCTGGAAACACCATATATTTT. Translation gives CASSRDSSGNTIYF.

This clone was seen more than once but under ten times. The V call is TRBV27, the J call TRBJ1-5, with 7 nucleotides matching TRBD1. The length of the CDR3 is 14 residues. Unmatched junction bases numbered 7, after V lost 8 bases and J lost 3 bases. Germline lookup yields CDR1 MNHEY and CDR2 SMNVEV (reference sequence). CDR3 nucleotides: TGTGCCAGCTCTAACAGGGGATTCAATCAGCCCCAGCATTTT. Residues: CASSNRGFNQPQHF.

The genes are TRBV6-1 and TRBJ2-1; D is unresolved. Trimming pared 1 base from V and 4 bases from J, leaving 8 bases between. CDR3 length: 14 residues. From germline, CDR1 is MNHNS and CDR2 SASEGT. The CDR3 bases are TGTGCCAGCAGTGAAGTCGACACATACAATGAGCAGTTCTTC. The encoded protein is CASSEVDTYNEQFF.

The CDR3 bases are TGTGCCAGCAGCCAAGTGGGGGGTCGCTCCGGGGAGCTGTTTTTT. It codes for CASSQVGGRSGELFF. The chain has TRBV4-2 and TRBJ2-2, with D maybe TRBD2 (6 bases). The CDR3 is 15 residues long. Looked up from germline, CDR1 is LGHNA and CDR2 is YNFKEQ. Trimming cost V 1 base and J 6 bases, with 12 bases left between them.

The CDR3 loop reads CATSRTRLAGGPIYYNEQFF. The CDR3 coding sequence is TGTGCCACCAGCAGAACACGACTAGCGGGGGGCCCAATCTACTACAATGAGCAGTTCTTC. The chain carries TRBV15 and TRBJ2-1, with 13 positions matching TRBD2. J was trimmed by 3 bases and V by 2 bases; bases with no gene match: 13. Germline V CDR1 and CDR2: LNHNV, YYDKDF (reference sequence). This CDR3 has 20 residues.

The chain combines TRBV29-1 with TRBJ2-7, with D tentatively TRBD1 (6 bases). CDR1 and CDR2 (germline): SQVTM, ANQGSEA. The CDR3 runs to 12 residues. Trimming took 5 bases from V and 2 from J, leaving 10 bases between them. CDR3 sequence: CSVLTGAYEQYF. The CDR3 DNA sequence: TGCAGCGTTCTGACAGGCGCCTACGAGCAGTACTTC.

This CDR3 is CASSLDRGPNQPQHF. The CDR3 DNA sequence: TGTGCCAGCAGTTTAGACAGGGGTCCGAATCAGCCCCAGCATTTT. The rearrangement joins TRBV27 to TRBJ1-5, with 8 positions matching TRBD1. The CDR3 has 15 amino acids. Germline assignment: CDR1 MNHEY and CDR2 SMNVEV (reference sequence). The ends lost 2 bases at V and 4 bases at J; junction bases unmatched: 4.

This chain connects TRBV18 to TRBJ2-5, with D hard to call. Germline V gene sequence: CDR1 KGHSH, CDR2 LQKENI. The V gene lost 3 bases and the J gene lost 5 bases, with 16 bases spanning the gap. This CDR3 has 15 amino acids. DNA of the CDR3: TGTGCCAGCTCACCTCGTGCCGACCTGCGGGAGACCCAGTACTTC. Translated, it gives CASSPRADLRETQYF.